Listed below are T cell receptor beta chains from one sample, sequenced in a study of molecular identifiers for immune sequencing clone quantification. TCRdb fed the PCR reads into MiXCR, producing one record per CDR3 protein. The sample contains under 800,000 distinct CDR3 sequences, less than 30% of which appear only once. The sample consisted of naive CD8+ T cells from blood, with Jurkat cell RNA spiked in. Every receptor here comes from a human donor in good health. Some libraries in this study had Jurkat cell RNA spiked in. Both conserved end residues are part of each CDR3. A D gene is named only where the DNA matches it firmly. Clone size is shown for a subset of rows, as once, few, many or a class of expanded clone.

V,D,J,size,DNA,CDR3
TRBV5-1,NA,TRBJ2-5,few,TGCGCCAGTAGCCCGACGGACTACCACCAAGAGACCCAGTACTTC,CASSPTDYHQETQYF
TRBV7-8,NA,TRBJ1-1,few,TGTGCCAGCAGCTTAGGGCAGGCTGAAGCTTTCTTT,CASSLGQAEAFF
TRBV6-5,NA,TRBJ2-7,few,TGTGCCAGCAGTTACTCGAACCAAGAGCAGTACTTC,CASSYSNQEQYF
TRBV7-9,NA,TRBJ1-3,NA,TGTGCCAGCAGCTCCCTCCGGGTCTCTGGAAACACCATATATTTT,CASSSLRVSGNTIYF
TRBV20-1,NA,TRBJ2-7,NA,TGCAGTGCTAGAGACCCCGGGACTTCCTACGAGCAGTACTTC,CSARDPGTSYEQYF
TRBV16,NA,TRBJ1-3,NA,TGTGCCAGCAGCCAACTGGCCTCTAGAAACACCATATATTTT,CASSQLASRNTIYF
TRBV5-6,NA,TRBJ2-7,NA,TGTGCCGGCAGCTTGGGGGCCGGGGGCTACGAGCAGTACTTC,CAGSLGAGGYEQYF
TRBV19,NA,TRBJ1-1,many,TGTGCCAGCAGTTTATCCCCTAACACTGAAGCTTTCTTT,CASSLSPNTEAFF
TRBV12-3/TRBV12-4,TRBD1,TRBJ1-4,many,TGTGCCAGCAGACACGGGACAGGGATTGAAAAACTGTTTTTT,CASRHGTGIEKLFF
TRBV7-9,NA,TRBJ2-3,many,TGTGCCAGCAGCCCGCCGGGGGCGCGTCTCGATACGCAGTATTTT,CASSPPGARLDTQYF
TRBV7-9,NA,TRBJ2-7,few,TGTGCCAGCAGCTTAGCGGGCCGGAACGAGCAGTACTTC,CASSLAGRNEQYF
TRBV24-1,NA,TRBJ2-5,NA,TGTGCCACCAGGGAAGAACTCCAAGAGACCCAGTACTTC,CATREELQETQYF
TRBV9,NA,TRBJ2-3,NA,TGTGCCAGCAGCGGCAATACAGTACAGGATACGCAGTATTTT,CASSGNTVQDTQYF
TRBV2,NA,TRBJ2-2,NA,TGTGCCAGCAGTGATATCCTGACAGGCTCGGACACCGGGGAGCTGTTTTTT,CASSDILTGSDTGELFF
TRBV15,NA,TRBJ1-1,many,TGTGCCACCAGCAGTTCGTCCTTGAACACTGAAGCTTTCTTT,CATSSSSLNTEAFF
TRBV19,NA,TRBJ2-1,many,TGTGCCAGTGGGGACTCGGGCCTAAATGAGCAGTTCTTC,CASGDSGLNEQFF
TRBV28,TRBD1,TRBJ1-1,NA,TGTGCCAGCAGTCTCTTCGGACAGGGGGCTGGGGGGAAGGCTGAAGCTTTCTTT,CASSLFGQGAGGKAEAFF
TRBV11-2,NA,TRBJ2-1,NA,TGTGCCAGCAGCTTAATGCAGGATGAGCAGTTCTTC,CASSLMQDEQFF
TRBV30,NA,TRBJ2-5,NA,TGTGCCTGGAGTGTTTATGGCGAGACCCAGTACTTC,CAWSVYGETQYF
TRBV4-3,TRBD1,TRBJ2-7,NA,TGCGCCAGCAGCCAACTATCGGGGACAGGGGGATCCTACGAGCAGTACTTC,CASSQLSGTGGSYEQYF
TRBV27,NA,TRBJ2-7,many,TGTGCCAGCAGTCCTAAGACCAGGGCCTACGAGCAGTACTTC,CASSPKTRAYEQYF
TRBV12-3/TRBV12-4,NA,TRBJ1-6,many,TGTGCCAGCAGTTGGGCAGGGGATTCACCCCTCCACTTT,CASSWAGDSPLHF
TRBV19,NA,TRBJ1-3,once,TGTGCCAGTAGTATGGACACCTACTCTGGAAACGCCATATATTTT,CASSMDTYSGNAIYF
TRBV20-1,TRBD1,TRBJ2-7,NA,TGCAGTGCTACACGCGACAGGGGCCGTGCCTACGAGCAGTACTTC,CSATRDRGRAYEQYF